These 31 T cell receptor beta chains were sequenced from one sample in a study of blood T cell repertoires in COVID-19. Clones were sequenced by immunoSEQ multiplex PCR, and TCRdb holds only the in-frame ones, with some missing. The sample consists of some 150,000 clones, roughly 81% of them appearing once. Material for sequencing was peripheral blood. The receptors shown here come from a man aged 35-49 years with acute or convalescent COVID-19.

The CDR3 reads CASRSVEYTEAFF. The CDR3 region has the DNA TGTGCCAGCAGAAGCGTGGAGTACACTGAAGCTTTCTTT. The rearrangement uses TRBV7-2 and TRBJ1-1, with D hard to call. Germline V lookup: CDR1 SGHTA, CDR2 FQGNSA. This CDR3 has 13 amino acids. Trimming took 6 bases from V and 3 from J, leaving 11 bases between them.

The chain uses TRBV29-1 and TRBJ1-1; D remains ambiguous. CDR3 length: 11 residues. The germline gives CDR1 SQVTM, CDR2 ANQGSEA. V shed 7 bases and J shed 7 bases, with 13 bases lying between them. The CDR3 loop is CSARYSYEAFF. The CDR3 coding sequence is TGCAGCGCCAGGTACTCCTATGAAGCTTTCTTT.

The CDR3 region is CASSLGTTVHNEQFF. CDR3 bases: TGCGCCAGCAGCCTAGGGACTACCGTACACAATGAGCAGTTCTTC. The chain is built from TRBV5-1 and TRBJ2-1; 7 positions agree with TRBD2. V lost 4 bases and J lost 5; bases outside the gene matches: 9. Germline V gene data show CDR1 as SGHRS and CDR2 as YFSETQ. The CDR3 runs to 15 residues.

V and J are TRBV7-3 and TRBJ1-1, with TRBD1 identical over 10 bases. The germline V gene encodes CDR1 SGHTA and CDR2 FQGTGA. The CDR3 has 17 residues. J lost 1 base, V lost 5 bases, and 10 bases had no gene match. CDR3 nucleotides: TGTGCCAGCAGCCAACGGGACAGGGGATCTAAGAACACTGAAGCTTTCTTT. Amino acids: CASSQRDRGSKNTEAFF. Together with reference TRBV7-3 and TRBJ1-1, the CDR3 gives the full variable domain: GAGVSQTPSNKVTEKGKYVELRCDPISGHTALYWYRQSLGQGPEFLIYFQGTGAADDSGLPNDRFFAVRPEGSVSTLKIQRTERGDSAVYLCASSQRDRGSKNTEAFFGQGTRLTVV.

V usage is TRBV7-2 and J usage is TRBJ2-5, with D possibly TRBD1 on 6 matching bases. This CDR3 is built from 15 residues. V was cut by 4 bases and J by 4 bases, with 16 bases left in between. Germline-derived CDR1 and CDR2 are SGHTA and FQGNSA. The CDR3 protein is CASSSATGYSETQYF. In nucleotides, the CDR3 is TGTGCCAGCAGCTCCGCGACAGGCTATTCAGAGACCCAGTACTTC.

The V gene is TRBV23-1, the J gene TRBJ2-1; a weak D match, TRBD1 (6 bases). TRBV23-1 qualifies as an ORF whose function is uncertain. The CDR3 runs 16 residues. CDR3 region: CPSYAGAQGIYNEQFF. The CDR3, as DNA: TGCCCCTCCTACGCAGGGGCGCAAGGAATATACAATGAGCAGTTCTTC.

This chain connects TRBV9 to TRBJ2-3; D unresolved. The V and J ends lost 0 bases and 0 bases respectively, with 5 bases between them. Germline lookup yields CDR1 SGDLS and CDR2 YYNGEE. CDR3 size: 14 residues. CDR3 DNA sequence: TGTGCCAGCAGCGTAGGGCCCAGCACAGATACGCAGTATTTT. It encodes CASSVGPSTDTQYF.

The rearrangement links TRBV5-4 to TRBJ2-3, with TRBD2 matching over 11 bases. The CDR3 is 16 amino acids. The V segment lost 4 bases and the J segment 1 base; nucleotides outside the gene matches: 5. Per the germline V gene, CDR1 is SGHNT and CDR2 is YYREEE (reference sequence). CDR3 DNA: TGTGCCAGCAGCCCCTTAGCGGGGGGGGGCACAGATACGCAGTATTTT. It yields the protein CASSPLAGGGTDTQYF.

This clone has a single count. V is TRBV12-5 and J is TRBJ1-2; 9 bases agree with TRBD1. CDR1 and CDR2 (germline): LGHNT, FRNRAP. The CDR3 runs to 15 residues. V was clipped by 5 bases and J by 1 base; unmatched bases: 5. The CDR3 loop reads CASGHGTGLNYGYTF. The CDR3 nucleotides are TGTGCTAGTGGTCATGGGACAGGGCTTAACTATGGCTACACCTTC.

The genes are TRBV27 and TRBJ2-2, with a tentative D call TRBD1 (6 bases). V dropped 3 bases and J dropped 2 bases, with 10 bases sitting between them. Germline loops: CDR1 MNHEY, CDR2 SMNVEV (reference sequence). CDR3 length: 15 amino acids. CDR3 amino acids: CASSFYGTNTGELFF. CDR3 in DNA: TGTGCCAGCAGTTTTTACGGGACAAACACCGGGGAGCTGTTTTTT.

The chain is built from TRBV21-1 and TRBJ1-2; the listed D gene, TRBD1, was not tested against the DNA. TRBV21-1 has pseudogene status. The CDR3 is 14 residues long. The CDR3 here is CASRWGRGRVGYTF. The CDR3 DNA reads TGTGCCAGCAGGTGGGGCAGGGGGCGGGTTGGCTACACCTTC.

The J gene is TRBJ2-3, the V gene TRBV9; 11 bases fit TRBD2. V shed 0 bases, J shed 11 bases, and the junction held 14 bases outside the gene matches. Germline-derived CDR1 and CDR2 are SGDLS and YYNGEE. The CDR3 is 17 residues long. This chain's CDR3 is CASSVAPRASGGIGQYF. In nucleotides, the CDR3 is TGTGCCAGCAGCGTAGCCCCGAGGGCTAGCGGGGGGATCGGGCAGTATTTT.

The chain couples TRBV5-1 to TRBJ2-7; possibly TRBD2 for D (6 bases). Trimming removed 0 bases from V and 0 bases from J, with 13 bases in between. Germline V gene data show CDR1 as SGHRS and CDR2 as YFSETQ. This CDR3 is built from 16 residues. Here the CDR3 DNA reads TGCGCCAGCAGCTTGGCCGGGCTAGCGAACTCCTACGAGCAGTACTTC. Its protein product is CASSLAGLANSYEQYF.

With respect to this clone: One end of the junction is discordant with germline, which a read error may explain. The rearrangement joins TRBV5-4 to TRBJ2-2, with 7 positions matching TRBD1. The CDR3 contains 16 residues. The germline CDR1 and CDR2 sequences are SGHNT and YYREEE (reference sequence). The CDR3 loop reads CASSPSRGRDTGELLF. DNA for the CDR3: TGTGCCAGCAGCCCTTCGAGGGGGCGCGACACCGGGGAGCTGCTTTTT.

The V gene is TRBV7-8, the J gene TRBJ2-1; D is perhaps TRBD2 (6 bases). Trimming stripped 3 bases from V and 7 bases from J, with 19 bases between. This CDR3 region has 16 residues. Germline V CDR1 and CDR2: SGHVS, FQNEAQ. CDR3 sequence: CASSFDAGPTNNEQFF. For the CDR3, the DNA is TGTGCCAGCAGCTTCGACGCGGGACCCACTAATAATGAGCAGTTCTTC.

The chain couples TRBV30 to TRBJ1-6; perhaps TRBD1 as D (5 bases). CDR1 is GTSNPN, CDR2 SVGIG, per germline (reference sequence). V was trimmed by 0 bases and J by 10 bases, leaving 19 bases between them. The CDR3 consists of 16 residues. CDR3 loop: CAWSVTTGGKGSPLHF. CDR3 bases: TGTGCCTGGAGTGTAACTACCGGGGGAAAGGGGTCACCCCTCCACTTT.

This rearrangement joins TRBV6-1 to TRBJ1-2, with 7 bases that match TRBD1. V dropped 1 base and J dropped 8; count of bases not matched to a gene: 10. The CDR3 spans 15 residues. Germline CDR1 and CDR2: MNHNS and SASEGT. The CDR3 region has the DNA TGTGCCAGCAGTGAAGGACAGGGCGGCCTCCGAGGCTACACCTTC. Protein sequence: CASSEGQGGLRGYTF.

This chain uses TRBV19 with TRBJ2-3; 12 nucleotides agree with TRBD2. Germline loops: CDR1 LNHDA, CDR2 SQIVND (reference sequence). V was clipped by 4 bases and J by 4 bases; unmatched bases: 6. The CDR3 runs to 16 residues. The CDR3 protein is CASSTPSGGASDTQYF. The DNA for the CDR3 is TGTGCCAGTAGTACTCCTAGCGGGGGGGCGTCAGATACGCAGTATTTT.

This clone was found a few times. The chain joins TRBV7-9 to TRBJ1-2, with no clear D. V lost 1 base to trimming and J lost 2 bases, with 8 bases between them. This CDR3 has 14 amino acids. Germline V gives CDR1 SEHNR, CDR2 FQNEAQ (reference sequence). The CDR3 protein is CASSLVGVNYGYTF. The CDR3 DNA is TGTGCCAGCAGCTTAGTGGGAGTAAACTATGGCTACACCTTC.

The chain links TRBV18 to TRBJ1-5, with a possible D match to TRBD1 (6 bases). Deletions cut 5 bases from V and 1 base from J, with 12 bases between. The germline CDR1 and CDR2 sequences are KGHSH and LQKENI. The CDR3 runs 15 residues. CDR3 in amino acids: CASSYTTGSNQPQHF. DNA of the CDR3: TGTGCCAGCTCATACACGACAGGCAGCAATCAGCCCCAGCATTTT.

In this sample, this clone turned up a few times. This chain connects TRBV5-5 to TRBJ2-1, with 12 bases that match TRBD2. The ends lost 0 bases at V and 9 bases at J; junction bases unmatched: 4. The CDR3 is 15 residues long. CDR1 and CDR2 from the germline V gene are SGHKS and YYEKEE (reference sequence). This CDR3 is CASSLASGGVREQFF. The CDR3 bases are TGTGCCAGCAGCTTGGCTAGCGGGGGGGTCCGTGAGCAGTTCTTC.

CDR3 bases: TGTGCCAGTAGTTGGGGACAGGTCTATCAGCCCCAGCATTTT. It yields the protein CASSWGQVYQPQHF. The V gene is TRBV19, the J gene TRBJ1-5; TRBD1 matches at 8 bases. The CDR3 loop spans 14 amino acids. In germline, CDR1 is LNHDA, CDR2 SQIVND (reference sequence). With V trimmed by 5 bases and J by 5 bases, 5 bases remained unmatched.

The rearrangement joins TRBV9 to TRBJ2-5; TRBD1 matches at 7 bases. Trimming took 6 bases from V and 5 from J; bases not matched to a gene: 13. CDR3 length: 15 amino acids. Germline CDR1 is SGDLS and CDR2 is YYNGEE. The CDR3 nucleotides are TGTGCCAGCACAATCAGGGGGTACTCCGGGGAGACCCAGTACTTC. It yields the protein CASTIRGYSGETQYF.

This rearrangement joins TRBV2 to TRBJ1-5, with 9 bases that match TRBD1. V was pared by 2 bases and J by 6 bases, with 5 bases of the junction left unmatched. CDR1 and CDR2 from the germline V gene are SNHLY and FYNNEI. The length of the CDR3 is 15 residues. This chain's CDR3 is CASSERDRVTQPQHF. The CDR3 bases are TGTGCCAGCAGTGAACGGGACAGGGTAACTCAGCCCCAGCATTTT.

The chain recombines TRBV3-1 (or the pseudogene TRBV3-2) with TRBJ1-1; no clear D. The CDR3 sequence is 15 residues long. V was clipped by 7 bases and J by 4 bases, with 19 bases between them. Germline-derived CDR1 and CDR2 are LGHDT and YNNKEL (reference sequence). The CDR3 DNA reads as TGTGCCAGCACTACGCGGGCGAACGGGCCCACTGAAGCTTTCTTT. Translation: CASTTRANGPTEAFF.

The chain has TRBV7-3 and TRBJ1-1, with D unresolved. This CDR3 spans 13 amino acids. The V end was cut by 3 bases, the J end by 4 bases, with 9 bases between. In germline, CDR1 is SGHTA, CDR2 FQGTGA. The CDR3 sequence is CASSFARGTEAFF. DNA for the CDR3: TGTGCCAGCAGCTTTGCACGGGGCACTGAAGCTTTCTTT.

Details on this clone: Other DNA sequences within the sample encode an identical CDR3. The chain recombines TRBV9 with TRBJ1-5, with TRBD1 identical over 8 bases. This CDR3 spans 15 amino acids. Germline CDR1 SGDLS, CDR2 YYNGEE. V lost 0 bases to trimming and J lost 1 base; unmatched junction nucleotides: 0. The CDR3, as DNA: TGTGCCAGCAGCGTAGGACAGGGGAGCAATCAGCCCCAGCATTTT. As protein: CASSVGQGSNQPQHF. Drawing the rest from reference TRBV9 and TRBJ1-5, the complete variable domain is DSGVTQTPKHLITATGQRVTLRCSPRSGDLSVYWYQQSLDQGLQFLIQYYNGEERAKGNILERFSAQQFPDLHSELNLSSLELGDSALYFCASSVGQGSNQPQHFGDGTRLSIL.

The DNA for the CDR3 is TGTGCCAGCAGCTTGCTCAGGGCAGGTCAGCCCCAGCATTTT. Amino acids: CASSLLRAGQPQHF. The V and J genes are TRBV5-6 and TRBJ1-5; tentatively, D is TRBD1 (5 bases). Trimming cost V 1 base and J 6 bases, with 11 bases left between them. In germline, CDR1 is SGHDT, CDR2 YYEEEE. This CDR3 has 14 residues.

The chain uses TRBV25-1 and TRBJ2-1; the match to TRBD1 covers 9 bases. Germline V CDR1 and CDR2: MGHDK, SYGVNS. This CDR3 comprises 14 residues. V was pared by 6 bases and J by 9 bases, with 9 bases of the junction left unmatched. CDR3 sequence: CASRGQGRGGEQFF. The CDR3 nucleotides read TGTGCCAGCAGGGGACAGGGCCGAGGGGGTGAGCAGTTCTTC.

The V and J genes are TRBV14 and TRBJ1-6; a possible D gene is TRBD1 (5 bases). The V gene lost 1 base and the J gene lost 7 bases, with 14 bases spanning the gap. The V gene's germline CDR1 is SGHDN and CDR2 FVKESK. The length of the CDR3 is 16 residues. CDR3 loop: CASSQVLGRQNSPLHF. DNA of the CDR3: TGTGCCAGCAGCCAAGTGTTGGGGCGTCAAAATTCACCCCTCCACTTT.

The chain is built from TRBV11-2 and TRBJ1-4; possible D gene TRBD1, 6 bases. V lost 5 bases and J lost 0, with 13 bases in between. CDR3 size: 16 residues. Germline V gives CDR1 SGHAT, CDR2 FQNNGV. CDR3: CASSRGQRATNEKLFF. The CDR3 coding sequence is TGTGCCAGCAGCAGAGGACAGAGAGCAACTAATGAAAAACTGTTTTTT.